One sample yielded the 32 T cell receptor beta chains listed below, sequenced in a study of OX40 agonist ivuxolimab in advanced cancers. Some clones are missing from TCRdb's copy, which holds only in-frame ones; the method was immunoSEQ multiplex PCR. The table has tens of thousands of clones, over 80% seen once. The source was CD4+ or CD8+ T cells sorted from blood, collected in a trial of the OX40 agonist ivuxolimab. The receptors come from an adult with an advanced solid tumor such as melanoma, head and neck, liver or kidney cancer.

This clone came up once. The rearrangement joins TRBV2 to TRBJ2-5, with 7 bases aligning to TRBD2. V was clipped by 1 base and J by 7 bases; unmatched bases: 9. Germline lookup yields CDR1 SNHLY and CDR2 FYNNEI. This CDR3 spans 15 amino acids. The CDR3 loop reads CASSEVGGYAGTQYF. CDR3 in DNA: TGTGCCAGCAGTGAAGTCGGGGGGTACGCTGGGACCCAGTACTTC.

The V and J genes are TRBV5-6 and TRBJ1-3; no definite D call. The germline gives CDR1 SGHDT, CDR2 YYEEEE. The CDR3 runs 16 residues. Trimming left V 0 bases short and J 0 bases short, with 10 bases between. CDR3 in amino acids: CASSLAFHNSGNTIYF. The CDR3 DNA sequence: TGTGCCAGCAGCTTGGCCTTTCACAACTCTGGAAACACCATATATTTT. Supplemented by reference TRBV5-6 and TRBJ1-3, the full variable domain reads DAGVTQSPTHLIKTRGQQVTLRCSPKSGHDTVSWYQQALGQGPQFIFQYYEEEERQRGNFPDRFSGHQFPNYSSELNVNALLLGDSALYLCASSLAFHNSGNTIYFGEGSWLTVV.

Only one count was recorded for this clone. This chain uses TRBV30 with TRBJ2-7; D possibly corresponds to TRBD2 (7 bases). The length of the CDR3 is 14 residues. The germline V and J ends were trimmed by 0 bases and 6 bases, with 15 bases remaining between them. Per the germline V gene, CDR1 is GTSNPN and CDR2 is SVGIG (reference sequence). The CDR3 is CAWSVSGEGREQYF. CDR3 DNA sequence: TGTGCCTGGAGTGTCTCAGGGGAGGGCCGCGAGCAGTACTTC.

The chain has TRBV6-1 and TRBJ1-1; no definite D call. CDR1 is MNHNS, CDR2 SASEGT, per germline. There are 14 residues in the CDR3. V dropped 4 bases and J dropped 0 bases, with 9 bases sitting between them. In DNA, the CDR3 is TGTGCCAGCAGTGCAGACACAATGAACACTGAAGCTTTCTTT. Protein sequence: CASSADTMNTEAFF.

In nucleotides, the CDR3 is TGTGCCACCAGCAGACCTAACTTTGGGACAGGGGGTGATGAGCAGTTCTTC. Translating gives CATSRPNFGTGGDEQFF. The chain combines TRBV15 with TRBJ2-1; 11 bases line up with TRBD1. Trimming took 2 bases from V and 8 from J; bases not matched to a gene: 11. Germline CDR1 is LNHNV and CDR2 is YYDKDF (reference sequence). This CDR3 has 17 amino acids.

This chain joins TRBV19 and TRBJ2-3, with D possibly TRBD1 on 5 matching bases. The V end lost 1 base, the J end lost 4 bases, and 9 bases lay between the germline ends. The CDR3 totals 14 residues. Germline loops: CDR1 LNHDA, CDR2 SQIVND (reference sequence). The CDR3 sequence: CASSIGQIADTQYF. As DNA, the CDR3 is TGTGCCAGTAGTATAGGACAGATCGCAGATACGCAGTATTTT.

As regards this clone: Additional DNA sequences in this sample encode the identical CDR3. The chain employs TRBV5-4 and TRBJ1-5, with D maybe TRBD1 (5 bases). The CDR3 consists of 13 residues. CDR1 and CDR2 from the germline V gene are SGHNT and YYREEE (reference sequence). Trimming left V 0 bases short and J 5 bases short, with 6 bases between. The DNA for the CDR3 is TGTGCCAGCAGCTTGGGGGGGGATCAGCCCCAGCATTTT. Translated, it gives CASSLGGDQPQHF.

V usage is TRBV11-1 and J usage is TRBJ2-1; the match to TRBD2 covers 9 bases. V trimming: 0 bases; J trimming: 7 bases; junction bases outside the gene matches: 4. This CDR3 region has 15 residues. Germline CDR1 SGHAT, CDR2 FQDESV (reference sequence). The CDR3 sequence: CASSLAGLARNEQFF. In DNA form, the CDR3 reads TGTGCCAGCAGCTTAGCAGGACTAGCGAGGAATGAGCAGTTCTTC.

The chain joins TRBV7-2 to TRBJ2-7, with 7 bases that match TRBD2. Germline loops: CDR1 SGHTA, CDR2 FQGNSA. V shed 3 bases, J shed 6 bases, and the junction held 5 bases outside the gene matches. The CDR3 totals 13 residues. The chain's CDR3 is CASSLGGKVEQYF. DNA of the CDR3: TGTGCCAGCAGCTTGGGGGGGAAGGTCGAGCAGTACTTC.

This chain connects TRBV18 to TRBJ2-1; 8 nucleotides align to TRBD1. CDR1 and CDR2 from the germline V gene are KGHSH and LQKENI. V gave up 4 bases and J gave up 8 bases; unmatched junction bases: 1. The CDR3 totals 12 residues. This CDR3 is CASSQDRDEQFF. For the CDR3, the DNA is TGTGCCAGCTCACAGGACAGGGATGAGCAGTTCTTC.

The chain is built from TRBV18 and TRBJ1-2; the match to TRBD1 covers 7 bases. Unmatched junction bases numbered 16, after V lost 5 bases and J lost 7 bases. The germline V gene has CDR1 KGHSH and CDR2 LQKENI. This CDR3 has 16 amino acids. The CDR3 sequence: CASSTDIQGFSIGYTF. The CDR3 coding sequence is TGTGCCAGCTCAACCGATATACAGGGGTTTTCTATTGGCTACACCTTC.

With regard to this clone: In the same sample, other DNA sequences code for this CDR3. J is TRBJ2-1 and V is TRBV9, with D tentatively TRBD1 or TRBD2 (6 bases each). The CDR3 runs to 15 residues. From germline, CDR1 is SGDLS and CDR2 YYNGEE. V shed 2 bases and J shed 1 base, with 10 bases lying between them. The CDR3 nucleotides read TGTGCCAGCAGCGTGAGAGGGGGGTCCTACAATGAGCAGTTCTTC. It yields the protein CASSVRGGSYNEQFF.

This chain connects TRBV7-2 to TRBJ2-3; 7 positions match TRBD1. The CDR3 extends over 16 amino acids. The V gene end was trimmed by 1 base and the J gene end by 0 bases; junction bases not matched to a gene: 4. Germline-derived CDR1 and CDR2 are SGHTA and FQGNSA. CDR3 sequence: CASSLDRGTSTDTQYF. Here the CDR3 DNA reads TGTGCCAGCAGCTTAGACAGGGGCACAAGCACAGATACGCAGTATTTT.

V usage is TRBV9 and J usage is TRBJ1-4, with 9 bases aligning to TRBD1. Germline CDR1 SGDLS, CDR2 YYNGEE. With 3 bases clipped from V and 7 bases from J, the junction kept 4 bases outside the gene matches. CDR3 length: 14 residues. The CDR3 sequence: CASSDGTGSEKLFF. The CDR3 DNA sequence: TGTGCCAGCAGCGACGGGACAGGGTCTGAAAAACTGTTTTTT.

The chain combines TRBV7-3 with TRBJ1-1; TRBD1 is a possible D gene (6 bases). Germline CDR1 and CDR2: SGHTA and FQGTGA. This CDR3 has 13 residues. V was cut by 5 bases and J by 9 bases, with 16 bases left in between. CDR3 residues: CASSEYPGTKAFF. CDR3 nucleotide sequence: TGTGCCAGCAGCGAATATCCCGGGACAAAAGCTTTCTTT.

The gene calls are TRBV28 and TRBJ2-7; TRBD2 aligns across 11 bases. Germline V gene sequence: CDR1 MDHEN, CDR2 SYDVKM. CDR3 length equals 16 residues. V was pared by 4 bases and J by 0 bases, with 5 bases of the junction left unmatched. Here the CDR3 DNA reads TGTGCCAGCAGTTCTAGCGGGGGGCTCCCCTCCTACGAGCAGTACTTC. Translation gives CASSSSGGLPSYEQYF.

The chain employs TRBV29-1 and TRBJ2-1; 9 bases map to TRBD2. After removal of 6 bases from V and 0 bases from J, the junction contained 12 bases not matched to a gene. The V gene's germline CDR1 is SQVTM and CDR2 ANQGSEA. The CDR3 contains 17 residues. The CDR3 loop is CSVDGLAGRRSYNEQFF. The CDR3 nucleotides are TGCAGCGTGGACGGCCTAGCGGGAAGACGCTCCTACAATGAGCAGTTCTTC.

The chain joins TRBV27 to TRBJ2-5, with D possibly being TRBD2 (6 bases). Trimming left V 5 bases short and J 2 bases short, with 12 bases between. This CDR3 comprises 14 residues. The germline CDR1 and CDR2 sequences are MNHEY and SMNVEV (reference sequence). The CDR3 region has the DNA TGTGCCAGCAGTCCCCGGCGGGATCAAGAGACCCAGTACTTC. As protein: CASSPRRDQETQYF.

The chain uses TRBV6-1 and TRBJ1-5, with D maybe TRBD1 (5 bases). Trimming took 6 bases from V and 8 from J, leaving 17 bases between them. Germline CDR1 is MNHNS and CDR2 is SASEGT. CDR3 length equals 14 residues. CDR3: CASRRLGLGKPQHF. CDR3 nucleotides: TGTGCCAGCAGGAGATTGGGACTCGGGAAGCCCCAGCATTTT.

This chain joins TRBV10-2 and TRBJ2-1, with D possibly matching TRBD2 (5 bases). The germline gives CDR1 WSHSY, CDR2 SAAADI. V lost 8 bases and J 9 bases, leaving 17 bases between the germline ends. The CDR3 runs 13 residues. The DNA of the CDR3 is TGCGCCAGCCTCCCGGGAAAAGGGCTTGAGCAGTTCTTC. Encoded protein: CASLPGKGLEQFF.

The rearrangement uses TRBV5-1 and TRBJ2-7; 11 bases are a match to TRBD2. From germline, CDR1 is SGHRS and CDR2 YFSETQ. Trimming cost V 0 bases and J 2 bases; bases outside gene matches: 4. The CDR3 has 16 residues. CDR3 region: CASSLVLAGGPYEQYF. CDR3 sequence (DNA): TGCGCCAGCAGCTTGGTATTAGCGGGAGGGCCCTACGAGCAGTACTTC.

The chain uses TRBV11-3 and TRBJ2-7; the D call may be TRBD1 or TRBD2 (5 bases each). CDR3 length equals 17 residues. The germline V gene encodes CDR1 SGHNT and CDR2 YENEEA. V lost 5 bases, J lost 7 bases, and 27 bases lay in between. The CDR3 loop reads CASSLSLFRDPNWEQYF. Written as DNA, the CDR3 is TGTGCCAGCAGCCTTAGTCTCTTCAGGGACCCGAATTGGGAGCAGTACTTC.

The rearrangement links TRBV4-3 to TRBJ1-2; TRBD1 agrees at 11 bases. The V and J ends lost 4 bases and 5 bases, in that order; junction bases with no gene match: 3. Germline V lookup: CDR1 LGHNA, CDR2 YSLEER. The CDR3 sequence is 14 residues long. This CDR3 reads CASSPDRGQYGYTF. The CDR3 DNA sequence: TGCGCCAGCAGCCCGGACAGGGGGCAATATGGCTACACCTTC.

This clone appeared once. This rearrangement joins TRBV28 to TRBJ2-7, with 9 bases lining up with TRBD1. The germline V gene has CDR1 MDHEN and CDR2 SYDVKM. After removal of 3 bases from V and 6 bases from J, the junction contained 12 bases not matched to a gene. The CDR3 totals 16 residues. CDR3 sequence reads: CASSLNRGRKSGEQYF. The CDR3 nucleotides are TGTGCCAGCAGTTTGAACAGGGGGCGCAAAAGTGGCGAGCAGTACTTC.

J is TRBJ2-5 and V is TRBV25-1; 9 bases match TRBD1. The V segment lost 2 bases and the J segment 5 bases; nucleotides outside the gene matches: 6. Germline lookup yields CDR1 MGHDK and CDR2 SYGVNS. This CDR3 region has 15 residues. The CDR3: CASSEPGTGRETQYF. The CDR3 coding sequence is TGTGCCAGCAGTGAACCCGGGACAGGGCGCGAGACCCAGTACTTC. Using reference TRBV25-1 and TRBJ2-5 for the parts outside the CDR3, the full variable domain is EADIYQTPRYLVIGTGKKITLECSQTMGHDKMYWYQQDPGMELHLIHYSYGVNSTEKGDLSSESTVSRIRTEHFPLTLESARPSHTSQYLCASSEPGTGRETQYFGPGTRLLVL.

This clone was counted between two and nine times. This chain links TRBV30 with TRBJ2-7; 7 bases line up with TRBD2. The CDR3 runs to 14 residues. J lost 5 bases, V lost 0 bases, and 7 bases had no gene match. Germline lookup yields CDR1 GTSNPN and CDR2 SVGIG (reference sequence). The CDR3 spells CAWSVGGTANEQYF. CDR3 nucleotide sequence: TGTGCCTGGAGTGTCGGGGGGACCGCCAACGAGCAGTACTTC.

The chain recombines TRBV7-8 with TRBJ2-6; 7 nucleotides agree with TRBD1. From germline, CDR1 is SGHVS and CDR2 FQNEAQ. The CDR3 is 18 amino acids. Losses at the gene ends were 1 base for V and 2 bases for J; bases not matched to a gene: 8. Here the CDR3 DNA reads TGTGCCAGCAGCTTAGTTTCAGGGGGATCGGCTGGGGCCAACGTCCTGACTTTC. It specifies CASSLVSGGSAGANVLTF.

V gene TRBV28 combines with J gene TRBJ2-5, with 8 bases fitting TRBD2. This CDR3 is built from 16 residues. CDR1 and CDR2 from the germline V gene are MDHEN and SYDVKM. Trimming removed 1 base from V and 5 bases from J; junction bases left unmatched: 9. The CDR3 sequence is CASSLYLSGGLETQYF. CDR3 in DNA: TGTGCCAGCAGTTTATACCTAAGCGGGGGTCTGGAGACCCAGTACTTC.

The chain uses TRBV6-6 and TRBJ2-2; D is uncertain. Germline CDR1 and CDR2: MNHNY and SVGAGI (reference sequence). The V and J ends lost 10 bases and 6 bases respectively, with 24 bases between them. The CDR3 is made up of 16 amino acids. CDR3 protein: CATVDGQQDMAGELFF. Here the CDR3 DNA reads TGTGCCACAGTCGATGGGCAGCAAGACATGGCCGGGGAGCTGTTTTTT.

The chain combines TRBV9 with TRBJ1-1; 7 positions match TRBD1. Germline V gene data show CDR1 as SGDLS and CDR2 as YYNGEE. The V segment lost 1 base and the J segment 3 bases; nucleotides outside the gene matches: 9. The CDR3 loop spans 16 amino acids. CDR3 amino acids: CASSVRRRQGDTEAFF. The CDR3 coding sequence is TGTGCCAGCAGCGTACGGAGAAGGCAGGGGGACACTGAAGCTTTCTTT.

V gene TRBV7-8 combines with J gene TRBJ2-3; D may be TRBD2 (5 bases). The CDR3 spans 16 residues. Trimming removed 1 base from V and 4 bases from J, with 15 bases in between. From germline, CDR1 is SGHVS and CDR2 FQNEAQ. CDR3 region: CASSLESGTTADTQYF. Written as DNA, the CDR3 is TGTGCCAGCAGCTTAGAGAGCGGAACTACCGCAGATACGCAGTATTTT.

This chain uses TRBV6-5 with TRBJ2-3, with D possibly being TRBD2 (6 bases). CDR1 is MNHEY and CDR2 is SVGAGI in the germline V gene. The CDR3 has 15 residues. Trimming took 5 bases from V and 1 from J, leaving 13 bases between them. CDR3 sequence reads: CASSRENLGTDTQYF. Written as DNA, the CDR3 is TGTGCCAGCAGTCGGGAGAATTTAGGCACAGATACGCAGTATTTT.